Detailed here is one TCR beta chain. The source of the sample is a study of blood T cell repertoires in COVID-19. Study summary: There were acute and convalescent COVID-19 samples, and they came from the United States, Italy and Spain. PBMCs, B-cell-depleted T cells, or T cells provided the cDNA or gDNA that made up the material.

V lost 2 bases and J 0 bases, leaving 11 bases between the germline ends. The CDR3 spans 16 residues. Looked up from germline, CDR1 is MNHNY and CDR2 is SVGAGI (reference sequence). Authors' analysis steps: Reference gene primer amplification in the assay estimated nucleated cell counts. Repertoires were generated with immunoSEQ multiplex PCR, while TCRdb's copy carries only in-frame clones and drops some. The D gene and trimming were derived from the DNA, and the V and J assignments and clone size from that table. The sample records about 98,000 clones, 80% to 90% being singletons. This receptor was identified in a man aged 40-49 years with active or convalescent COVID-19. Sequencing was done on a sample of peripheral blood. The chain links TRBV6-6 to TRBJ1-5; a possible D gene is TRBD1 (6 bases). The CDR3 coding sequence is TGTGCCAGCAGTTACAGGCACAGGGATAGCAATCAGCCCCAGCATTTT. Its protein product is CASSYRHRDSNQPQHF.